These T cell receptor beta chains were read from a single sample in a study of blood T cell repertoires in COVID-19. Using immunoSEQ multiplex PCR, the repertoire was profiled, and TCRdb retains in-frame clones only, with some absent. The profile shows approximately 300,000 clones, 85% of them singletons. Specimen: PBMCs or T cells enriched from blood (not recorded which). These receptors were obtained from a woman in her twenties or thirties who had been exposed to COVID-19. Each CDR3 is given with its conserved first and last residue. The D gene is left open where the match is weak. Rows give clone size only sometimes, using once, few, many, or a class for an expanded clone.

TRBJ2-4 . 16 TRBV27 TRBD1 TGTGCCAGCACGACAGGGGGGAGGTTGGCCAAAAACATTCAGTACTTC CASTTGGRLAKNIQYF
TRBJ1-4 . 16 TRBV4-3 . TGCGCCAGCAGCCTCGATCCGGGTGCAACTAATGAAAAACTGTTTTTT CASSLDPGATNEKLFF
TRBJ1-1 . 13 TRBV28 . TGTGCCAGCAGTTTTAGAAGAAACACTGAAGCTTTCTTT CASSFRRNTEAFF
TRBJ2-5 . 16 TRBV6-1 TRBD1 TGTGCCAGCAGTGTGGGGACAGGACCTTTCCAAGAGACCCAGTACTTC CASSVGTGPFQETQYF
TRBJ1-6 . 14 TRBV5-1 . TGCGCCAGCAGCCAAACCTCCCGGAATTCACCCCTCCACTTT CASSQTSRNSPLHF
TRBJ2-2 once 11 TRBV6-4 . TGTGCCAGCAGTGCCGGCGGGGAGCTGTTTTTT CASSAGGELFF
TRBJ2-3 . 18 TRBV6-2/TRBV6-3 TRBD2 TGTGCCAGCAGTTACTCCGGGCTAGCGGGGGCCTACACAGATACGCAGTATTTT CASSYSGLAGAYTDTQYF
TRBJ1-1 . 16 TRBV5-1 . TGCGCCAGCAGCTTGGTTCAGCAGGTATTAGACACTGAAGCTTTCTTT CASSLVQQVLDTEAFF
TRBJ2-1 . 13 TRBV12-3/TRBV12-4 . TGTGCCAGCAGTTTTGGGGCGCATGATGAGCAGTTCTTC CASSFGAHDEQFF
TRBJ2-7 once 14 TRBV11-2 . TGTGCCAGCAGCTTAGGGAGGCAGAACTACGAGCAGTACTTC CASSLGRQNYEQYF
TRBJ1-1 few 14 TRBV28 TRBD1 TGTGCCAGCAGTTTACAGGGGGCAAAAACTGAAGCTTTCTTT CASSLQGAKTEAFF
TRBJ2-3 . 13 TRBV28 . TGTGCCACCAACCGGGGGGCCGGAAATACGCAGTATTTT CATNRGAGNTQYF
TRBJ2-3 . 16 TRBV7-7 TRBD2 TGTGCTAGCAGCTTAGGACTAGCGGGAGGGGAAAATACGCAGTATTTT CASSLGLAGGENTQYF
TRBJ2-1 . 14 TRBV28 TRBD1 TGTGCCAGCAGCCCCGGACAGGTTTACAATGAGCAGTTCTTC CASSPGQVYNEQFF
TRBJ1-2 . 12 TRBV28 . TGTGCCAGCAGTTTCTCTCTCTATGGCTACACCTTC CASSFSLYGYTF
TRBJ2-1 . 18 TRBV3-1/TRBV3-2 . TGTGCCAGCAGCCGAGAGCGGGTCCGTACACCAAACTACAATGAGCAGTTCTTC CASSRERVRTPNYNEQFF
TRBJ1-3 . 12 TRBV3-1/TRBV3-2 . TGTGCCAGCAACTTGGAGGGCAACACCATATATTTT CASNLEGNTIYF
TRBJ1-6 . 17 TRBV30 . TGTGCCTGGAGCAAAGGGCACAGGCCATCTTATAATTCACCCCTCCACTTT CAWSKGHRPSYNSPLHF
TRBJ2-7 . 14 TRBV30 . TGTGCCTGGGGTAAGGGAGGTTATTCCTACGAGCAGTACTTC CAWGKGGYSYEQYF
TRBJ1-1 . 12 TRBV2 . TGTGCCAGCAGAACCGGGACACTTGAAGCTTTCTTT CASRTGTLEAFF
TRBJ2-1 few 14 TRBV11-2 . TGTGCCAGCAGCTTAGGGGTAGCGGACAATGAGCAGTTCTTC CASSLGVADNEQFF
TRBJ1-2 . 15 TRBV6-6 . TGTGCCAGCAGGGGACTCGAGGGGCGGGGACATGGCTACACCTTC CASRGLEGRGHGYTF
TRBJ1-1 . 15 TRBV14 TRBD1 TGTGCCAGCAGCCGAAGGACAGGTCGGGACACTGAAGCTTTCTTT CASSRRTGRDTEAFF
TRBJ1-3 . 15 TRBV9 . TGTGCCAGCGGCGACAATACCCTCTCTGGAAACACCATATATTTT CASGDNTLSGNTIYF
TRBJ1-1 . 17 TRBV28 TRBD1 TGTGCCAGCAGTTTATCAGAATATGGACAGGGAGGTACTGAAGCTTTCTTT CASSLSEYGQGGTEAFF
TRBJ1-2 . 16 TRBV23-1 . TGCGCCAGCAGCCCAGGAGGTGGCGGATCTAACTATGGCTACACCTTC CASSPGGGGSNYGYTF
TRBJ2-3 . 14 TRBV6-4 . TGTGCCAGCAGTTTTTCCAGGGACTCAGATACGCAGTATTTT CASSFSRDSDTQYF
TRBJ1-2 . 13 TRBV27 . TGTGCCAGCAGTTTACTGGGGGCTCAAGGCTACACCTTC CASSLLGAQGYTF
TRBJ2-7 once 13 TRBV12-3/TRBV12-4 TRBD2 TGTGCCAGCAGTCCGACTAGCGGGGTCGAGCAGTACTTC CASSPTSGVEQYF
TRBJ2-2 . 16 TRBV7-9 TRBD2 TGTGCCAGCAGACCTTCTAGCGGGGGGCCCACCGGGGAGCTGTTTTTT CASRPSSGGPTGELFF
TRBJ1-2 . 11 TRBV28 TRBD1 TGTGCCACCGGACAGGGTTGGGGCTACACCTTC CATGQGWGYTF
TRBJ2-6 . 13 TRBV6-5 . TGTGCCAGCACCTTCTCTGGGGCCAACGTCCTGACTTTC CASTFSGANVLTF
TRBJ1-5 . 14 TRBV6-5 . TGTGCCAGCAGTCCTAATCCGATAAATCAGCCCCAGCATTTT CASSPNPINQPQHF
TRBJ2-7 once 14 TRBV27 TRBD1 TGTGCCAGCAGTTTAACAAGGACAGGGGACGAGCAGTACTTC CASSLTRTGDEQYF
TRBJ2-4 . 15 TRBV10-1 . TGCGCCAGCAGTGAGAACCAGGGAGCCAAAAACATTCAGTACTTC CASSENQGAKNIQYF
TRBJ2-1 . 13 TRBV7-3 . TGTGCCAGCAGCTTACATGGGCCCAATGAGCAGTTCTTC CASSLHGPNEQFF
TRBJ1-1 few 16 TRBV19 TRBD1 TGTGCCAGTAGTACCCGACAGGGACCGATGAACACTGAAGCTTTCTTT CASSTRQGPMNTEAFF
TRBJ2-2 . 16 TRBV27 TRBD1 TGTGCCAGCAGTTTTATAACAGGGGGCAGGGGCGGGGAGCTGTTTTTT CASSFITGGRGGELFF
TRBJ2-4 . 11 TRBV28 TRBD2 TGTGCCAGCCGCCGGGGGGACATTCAGTACTTC CASRRGDIQYF
TRBJ2-5 . 16 TRBV2 . TGTGCCAGCAGGGGGGGGGCAGGGCCCGACCGGGAGACCCAGTACTTC CASRGGAGPDRETQYF
TRBJ1-2 . 13 TRBV12-3/TRBV12-4 . TGTGCCAGCAGCTCGACACCCTTGAATGGCTACACCTTC CASSSTPLNGYTF
TRBJ2-3 once 15 TRBV7-8 TRBD2 TGTGCCAGCAGCCATAGCGGGAGGGCGCGGGATACGCAGTATTTT CASSHSGRARDTQYF
TRBJ2-3 . 14 TRBV10-1 TRBD1 TGCGCCAGCAAGAAGGGACAGAGCACAGATACGCAGTATTTT CASKKGQSTDTQYF
TRBJ2-5 . 17 TRBV7-9 TRBD1 TGTGCCAGCAGCCCGGACAGGGGGCAAAAGTACCAAGAGACCCAGTACTTC CASSPDRGQKYQETQYF
TRBJ2-7 few 14 TRBV6-8 . TGTGCCAGCAGGGACACGGCTCTAGGTCGGGAGCAGTACTTC CASRDTALGREQYF
TRBJ1-1 . 14 TRBV5-1 . TGCGCCAGCAGCTTGGTTCCAGGGAACACTGAAGCTTTCTTT CASSLVPGNTEAFF
TRBJ1-2 few 17 TRBV5-1 . TGCGCCAGCAGCTTGATTTCCAGGGGTCAGGCATACTATGGCTACACCTTC CASSLISRGQAYYGYTF
TRBJ2-3 . 14 TRBV6-4 TRBD2 TGTGCCAGCAGCCCGGGACTAGAGGCAGATACGCAGTATTTT CASSPGLEADTQYF
TRBJ2-2 . 16 TRBV27 TRBD2 TGTGCCAGCAGTTCTTTAGCGGGAGTGGGTATCGGGGAGCTGTTTTTT CASSSLAGVGIGELFF
TRBJ1-2 . 14 TRBV6-6 TRBD1 TGTGCCAGCAGTGCCCGGGACAGCAACTATGGCTACACCTTC CASSARDSNYGYTF
TRBJ1-1 . 18 TRBV4-1 . TGCGCCAGCAGCCAAGAAGGGCAGGGAATTTTGGCGAACACTGAAGCTTTCTTT CASSQEGQGILANTEAFF
TRBJ1-6 . 14 TRBV9 TRBD1 TGTGCCAGCAGCGGGACAGGGAAAAATTCACCCCTCCACTTT CASSGTGKNSPLHF